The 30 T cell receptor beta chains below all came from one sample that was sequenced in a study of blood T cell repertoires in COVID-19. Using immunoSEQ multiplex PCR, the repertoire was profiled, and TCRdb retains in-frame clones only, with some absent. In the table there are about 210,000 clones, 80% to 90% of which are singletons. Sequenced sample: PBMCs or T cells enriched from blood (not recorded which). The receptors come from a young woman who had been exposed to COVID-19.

The CDR3 DNA follows: TGTGCCAGCAGTTTAGCCAGGGGTGAAAAACTGTTTTTT. Its protein product is CASSLARGEKLFF. The chain has TRBV12-3 or TRBV12-4 and TRBJ1-4; D perhaps matches TRBD1 (6 bases). V was trimmed by 0 bases and J by 7 bases, leaving 6 bases between them. The CDR3 totals 13 residues.

The CDR3 reads CASSSPDRGRYEQYF. The DNA for the CDR3 is TGTGCCAGCAGCTCGCCGGACAGGGGGAGGTACGAGCAGTACTTC. The chain carries TRBV7-2 and TRBJ2-7, with 10 bases identical to TRBD1. Germline-derived CDR1 and CDR2 are SGHTA and FQGNSA. V lost 4 bases to trimming and J lost 4 bases; unmatched junction nucleotides: 7. CDR3 length: 15 residues.

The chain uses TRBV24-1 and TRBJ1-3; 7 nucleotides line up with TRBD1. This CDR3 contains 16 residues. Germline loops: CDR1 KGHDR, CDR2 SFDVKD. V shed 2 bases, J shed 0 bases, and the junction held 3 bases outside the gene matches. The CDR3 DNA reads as TGTGCCACCAGTGATTCAGGGGGAATCTCTGGAAACACCATATATTTT. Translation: CATSDSGGISGNTIYF.

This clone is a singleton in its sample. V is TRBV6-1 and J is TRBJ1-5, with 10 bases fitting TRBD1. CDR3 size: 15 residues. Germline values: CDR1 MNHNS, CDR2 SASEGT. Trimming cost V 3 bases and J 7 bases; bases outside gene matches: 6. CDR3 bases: TGTGCCAGCAGTGAGGGGGACAGGGGTTCACAGCCCCAGCATTTT. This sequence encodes CASSEGDRGSQPQHF.

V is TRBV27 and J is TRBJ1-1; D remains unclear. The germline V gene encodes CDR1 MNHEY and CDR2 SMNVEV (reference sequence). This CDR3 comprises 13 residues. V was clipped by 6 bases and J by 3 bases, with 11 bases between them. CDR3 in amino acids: CASRRMTDTEAFF. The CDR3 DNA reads TGTGCCAGCAGGCGGATGACGGACACTGAAGCTTTCTTT.

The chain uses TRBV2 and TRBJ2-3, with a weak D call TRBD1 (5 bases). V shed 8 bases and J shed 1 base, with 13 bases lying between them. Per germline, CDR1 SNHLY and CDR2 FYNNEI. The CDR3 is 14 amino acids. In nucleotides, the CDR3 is TGTGCCAGCCTTAGTAACAGGCGCACAGATACGCAGTATTTT. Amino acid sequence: CASLSNRRTDTQYF.

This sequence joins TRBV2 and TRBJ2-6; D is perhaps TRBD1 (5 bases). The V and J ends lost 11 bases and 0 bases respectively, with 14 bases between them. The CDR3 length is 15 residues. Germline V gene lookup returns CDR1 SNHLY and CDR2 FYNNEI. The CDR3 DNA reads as TGTGCCGGGCTTAACAGGAACTCTGGGGCCAACGTCCTGACTTTC. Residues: CAGLNRNSGANVLTF.

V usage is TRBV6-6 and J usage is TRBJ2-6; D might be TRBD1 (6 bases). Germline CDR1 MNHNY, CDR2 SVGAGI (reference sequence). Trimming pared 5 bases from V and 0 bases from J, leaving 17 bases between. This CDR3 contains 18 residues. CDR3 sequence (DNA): TGTGCCAGCAGTCCTCGGACAGCCATTCTCTCTGGGGCCAACGTCCTGACTTTC. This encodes CASSPRTAILSGANVLTF.

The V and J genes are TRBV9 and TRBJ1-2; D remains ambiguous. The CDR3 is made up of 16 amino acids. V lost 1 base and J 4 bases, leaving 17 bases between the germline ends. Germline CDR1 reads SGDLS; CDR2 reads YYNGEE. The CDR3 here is CASSVRERGLSYGYTF. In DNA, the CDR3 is TGTGCCAGCAGCGTACGTGAGCGGGGATTGAGCTATGGCTACACCTTC.

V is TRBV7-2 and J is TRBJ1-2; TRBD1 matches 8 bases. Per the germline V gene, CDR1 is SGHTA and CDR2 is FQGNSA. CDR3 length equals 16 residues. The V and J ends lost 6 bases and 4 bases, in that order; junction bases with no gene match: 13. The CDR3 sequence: CASRLRADRAGYGYTF. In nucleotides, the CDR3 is TGTGCCAGCAGATTAAGGGCGGACAGGGCTGGCTATGGCTACACCTTC.

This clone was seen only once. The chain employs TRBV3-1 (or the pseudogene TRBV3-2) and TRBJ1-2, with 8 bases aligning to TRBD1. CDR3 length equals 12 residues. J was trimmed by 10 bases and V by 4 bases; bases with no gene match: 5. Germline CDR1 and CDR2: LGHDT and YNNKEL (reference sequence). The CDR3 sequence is CASSPGQGFYTF. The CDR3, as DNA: TGTGCCAGCAGCCCTGGACAGGGTTTCTACACCTTC.

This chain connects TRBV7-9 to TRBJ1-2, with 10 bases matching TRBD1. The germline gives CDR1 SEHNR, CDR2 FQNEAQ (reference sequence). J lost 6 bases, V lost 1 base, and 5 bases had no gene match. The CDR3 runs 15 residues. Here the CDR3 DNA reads TGTGCCAGCAGCTTAGGGGACAGGGGATGGGATGGCTACACCTTC. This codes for CASSLGDRGWDGYTF.

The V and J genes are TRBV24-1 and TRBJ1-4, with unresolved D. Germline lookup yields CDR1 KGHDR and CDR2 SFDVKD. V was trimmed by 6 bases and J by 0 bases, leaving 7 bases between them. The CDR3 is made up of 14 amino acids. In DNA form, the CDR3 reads TGTGCCACCAGTCTCGGAGCAACTAATGAAAAACTGTTTTTT. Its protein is CATSLGATNEKLFF.

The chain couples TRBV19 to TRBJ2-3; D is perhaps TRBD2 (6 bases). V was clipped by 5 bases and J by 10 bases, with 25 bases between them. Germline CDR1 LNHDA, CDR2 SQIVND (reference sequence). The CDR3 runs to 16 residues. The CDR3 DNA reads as TGTGCCAGTAGTCCTAGCGCCTCTCCCCGCGTTGAATCGCAGTATTTT. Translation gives CASSPSASPRVESQYF. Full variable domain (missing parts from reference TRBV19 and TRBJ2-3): DGGITQSPKYLFRKEGQNVTLSCEQNLNHDAMYWYRQDPGQGLRLIYYSQIVNDFQKGDIAEGYSVSREKKESFPLTVTSAQKNPTAFYLCASSPSASPRVESQYFGPGTRLTVL.

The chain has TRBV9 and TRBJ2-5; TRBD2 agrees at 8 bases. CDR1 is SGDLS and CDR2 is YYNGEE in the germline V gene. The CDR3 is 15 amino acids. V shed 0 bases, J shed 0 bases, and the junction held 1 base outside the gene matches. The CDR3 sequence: CASSVAGGYQETQYF. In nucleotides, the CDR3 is TGTGCCAGCAGCGTAGCGGGGGGGTACCAAGAGACCCAGTACTTC.

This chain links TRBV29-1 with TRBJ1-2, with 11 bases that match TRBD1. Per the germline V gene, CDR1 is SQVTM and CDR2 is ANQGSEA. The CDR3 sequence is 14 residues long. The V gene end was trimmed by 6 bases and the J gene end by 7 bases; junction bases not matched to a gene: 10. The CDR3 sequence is CSVRTGGKGAGYTF. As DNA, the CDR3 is TGCAGCGTGAGGACAGGGGGCAAGGGGGCTGGCTACACCTTC.

The CDR3 region has the DNA TGTGCCAGCAGTTATGGGAGCTCTGGAAACACCATATATTTT. Translating it yields CASSYGSSGNTIYF. The rearrangement links TRBV6-5 to TRBJ1-3; D is unresolved. This CDR3 has 14 amino acids. V was trimmed by 3 bases and J by 0 bases, leaving 6 bases between them. In germline, CDR1 is MNHEY, CDR2 SVGAGI.

The CDR3 DNA is TGTGCCAGCAGCCCCTTTGGGCTTGGTGAAGCTTTCTTT. Its protein product is CASSPFGLGEAFF. V usage is TRBV3-1 (or the pseudogene TRBV3-2) and J usage is TRBJ1-1, with D hard to call. V was cut by 4 bases and J by 7 bases, with 13 bases left in between. CDR3 length: 13 residues. Germline CDR1 reads LGHDT; CDR2 reads YNNKEL (reference sequence).

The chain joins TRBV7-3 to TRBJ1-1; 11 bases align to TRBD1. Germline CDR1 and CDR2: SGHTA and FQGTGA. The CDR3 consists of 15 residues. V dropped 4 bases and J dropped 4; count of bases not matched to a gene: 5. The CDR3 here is CASSSGQGGSTEAFF. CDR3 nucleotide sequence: TGTGCCAGCAGCTCGGGACAGGGGGGGAGCACTGAAGCTTTCTTT.

CDR3 loop: CASSQELFGQPQHF. CDR3 DNA: TGTGCCAGCAGCCAAGAACTATTTGGTCAGCCCCAGCATTTT. This chain joins TRBV4-2 and TRBJ1-5, with unresolved D. The CDR3 runs to 14 residues. Trimming shortened V by 0 bases and J by 6 bases, and 9 bases separated the two germline ends. Germline V CDR1 and CDR2: LGHNA, YNFKEQ.

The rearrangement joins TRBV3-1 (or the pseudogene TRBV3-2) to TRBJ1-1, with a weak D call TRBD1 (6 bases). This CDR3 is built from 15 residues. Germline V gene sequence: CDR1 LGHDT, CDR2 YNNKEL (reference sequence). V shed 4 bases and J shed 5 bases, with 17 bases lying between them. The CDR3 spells CASSLKQGGGTEAFF. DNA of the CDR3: TGTGCCAGCAGCCTTAAACAGGGCGGGGGGACTGAAGCTTTCTTT.

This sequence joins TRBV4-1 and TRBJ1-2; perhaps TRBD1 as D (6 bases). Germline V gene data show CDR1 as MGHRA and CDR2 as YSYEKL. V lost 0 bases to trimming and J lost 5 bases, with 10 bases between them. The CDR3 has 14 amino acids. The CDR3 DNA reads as TGCGCCAGCAGCCAAGATGCGGACAGATATGGCTACACCTTC. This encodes CASSQDADRYGYTF.

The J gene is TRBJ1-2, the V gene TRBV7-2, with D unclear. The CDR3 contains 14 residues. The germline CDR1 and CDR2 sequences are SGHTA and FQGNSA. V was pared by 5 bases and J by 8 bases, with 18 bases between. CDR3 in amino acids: CASSPVRPRVGYTF. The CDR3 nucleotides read TGTGCCAGCAGCCCCGTGAGGCCCCGGGTCGGCTACACCTTC.

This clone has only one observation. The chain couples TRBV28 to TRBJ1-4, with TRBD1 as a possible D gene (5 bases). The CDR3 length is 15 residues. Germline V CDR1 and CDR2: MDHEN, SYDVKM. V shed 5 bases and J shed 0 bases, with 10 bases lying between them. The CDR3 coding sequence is TGTGCCAGCAGTGTACCGACAGCAACTAATGAAAAACTGTTTTTT. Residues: CASSVPTATNEKLFF.

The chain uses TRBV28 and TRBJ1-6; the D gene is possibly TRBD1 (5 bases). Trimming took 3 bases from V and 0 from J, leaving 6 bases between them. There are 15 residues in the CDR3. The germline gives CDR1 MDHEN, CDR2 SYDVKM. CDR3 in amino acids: CASSFQGSYNSPLHF. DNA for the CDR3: TGTGCCAGCAGTTTCCAGGGCTCCTATAATTCACCCCTCCACTTT.

The CDR3: CAWSVTRTSGGPSNEQYF. DNA of the CDR3: TGTGCCTGGAGTGTAACGAGGACTAGCGGGGGGCCTTCGAACGAGCAGTACTTC. The chain recombines TRBV30 with TRBJ2-7, with 14 bases matching TRBD2. Germline CDR1 GTSNPN, CDR2 SVGIG (reference sequence). The CDR3 consists of 18 residues. V lost 0 bases to trimming and J lost 5 bases; unmatched junction nucleotides: 12.

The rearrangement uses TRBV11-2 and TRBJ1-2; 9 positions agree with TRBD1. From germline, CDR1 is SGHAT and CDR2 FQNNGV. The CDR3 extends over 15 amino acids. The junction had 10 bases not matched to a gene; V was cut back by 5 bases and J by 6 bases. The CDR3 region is CASSTGQGPLDGYTF. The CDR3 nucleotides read TGTGCCAGCAGCACGGGACAGGGACCCCTAGATGGCTACACCTTC.

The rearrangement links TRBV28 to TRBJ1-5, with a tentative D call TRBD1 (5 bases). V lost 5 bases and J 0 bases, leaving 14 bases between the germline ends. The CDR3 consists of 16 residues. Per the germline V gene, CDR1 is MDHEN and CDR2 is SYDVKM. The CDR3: CASSPLGGHSNQPQHF. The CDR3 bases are TGTGCCAGCAGTCCCCTGGGGGGTCATAGCAATCAGCCCCAGCATTTT.

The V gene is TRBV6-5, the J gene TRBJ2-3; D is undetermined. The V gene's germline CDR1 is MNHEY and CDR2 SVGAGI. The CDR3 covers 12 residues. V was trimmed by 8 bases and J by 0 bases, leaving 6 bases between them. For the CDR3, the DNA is TGTGCCAGCGGGCAGAGCACAGATACGCAGTATTTT. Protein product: CASGQSTDTQYF.

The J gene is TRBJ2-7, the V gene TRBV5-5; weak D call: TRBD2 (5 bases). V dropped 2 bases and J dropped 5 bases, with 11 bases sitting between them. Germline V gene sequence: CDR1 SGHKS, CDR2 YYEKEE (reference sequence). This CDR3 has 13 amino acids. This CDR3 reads CASSFLGSDEQYF. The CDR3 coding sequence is TGTGCCAGCAGCTTCCTAGGGAGTGACGAGCAGTACTTC.